A single sample is the source of the 5 T cell receptor beta chains below, sequenced in a study of cytomegalovirus exposure and HLA in healthy donors. Researchers ran the PCR with 60 Vbeta and 13 Jbeta primers. Generated by immunoSEQ multiplex PCR, the TCRdb table keeps only in-frame clones and is missing some. Among 150,000 or so clones listed, 70% to 85% were seen once. Source material: PBMCs. These receptors were obtained from a human donor in good health.

To note about this clone: An end of the junction differs from the germline gene, which may be a read error. This sequence joins TRBV5-1 and TRBJ1-5; 7 bases match TRBD1. The CDR3 totals 15 residues. Germline V CDR1 and CDR2: SGHRS, YFSETQ. The CDR3 spells CASSLLGQQNQPRHF. The DNA for the CDR3 is TGCGCCAGCAGCTTATTGGGACAGCAGAATCAGCCCCGGCATTTT.

The genes are TRBV5-8 and TRBJ2-7; D ambiguous. Germline V CDR1 and CDR2: SGHTS, YDEGEE. Deletions cut 0 bases from V and 6 bases from J, with 13 bases between. This CDR3 is 14 amino acids long. The CDR3 DNA is TGTGCCAGCAGCTTGGACAGAGTTCTGGGCGAGCAGTACTTC. Its protein product is CASSLDRVLGEQYF.

The chain couples TRBV5-6 to TRBJ1-1; 8 bases are shared with TRBD1. V trimming: 4 bases; J trimming: 3 bases; junction bases outside the gene matches: 5. CDR1 is SGHDT and CDR2 is YYEEEE in the germline V gene. The length of the CDR3 is 14 residues. The CDR3 spells CASSPGGVDTEAFF. CDR3 bases: TGTGCCAGCAGCCCAGGGGGCGTGGACACTGAAGCTTTCTTT. Filled out from reference TRBV5-6 and TRBJ1-1, the complete variable domain reads DAGVTQSPTHLIKTRGQQVTLRCSPKSGHDTVSWYQQALGQGPQFIFQYYEEEERQRGNFPDRFSGHQFPNYSSELNVNALLLGDSALYLCASSPGGVDTEAFFGQGTRLTVV.

The rearrangement links TRBV12-5 to TRBJ1-1, with D maybe TRBD1 (5 bases). Germline CDR1 and CDR2: LGHNT and FRNRAP. V was shortened by 1 base and J by 4 bases, with 10 bases between the two germline ends. The CDR3 spans 14 residues. CDR3 in DNA: TGTGCTAGTGGTTTGGGCCAGGGAGGCACTGAAGCTTTCTTT. It yields the protein CASGLGQGGTEAFF.

DNA for the CDR3: TGTGCCAGCAGTGAAGTGGGCGGGGGGGCGGTCAATGAGCAGTTCTTC. Protein: CASSEVGGGAVNEQFF. This chain connects TRBV2 to TRBJ2-1; 9 bases fit TRBD2. CDR1 SNHLY and CDR2 FYNNEI come from the germline V gene. The length of the CDR3 is 16 residues. Trimming took 1 base from V and 6 from J; bases not matched to a gene: 7. The variable domain in full, with the rest retrieved from reference TRBV2 and TRBJ2-1, is EPEVTQTPSHQVTQMGQEVILRCVPISNHLYFYWYRQILGQKVEFLVSFYNNEISEKSEIFDDQFSVERPDGSNFTLKIRSTKLEDSAMYFCASSEVGGGAVNEQFFGPGTRLTVL.